This T cell receptor beta chain was profiled in a study of early T cells in non-severe SARS-CoV-2 infection. Study at large: Sequencing of unsorted whole blood was done on bulk RNA, leaving chains unpaired.

Unique molecular identifiers (one per individual cDNA molecule) were attached. TCRdb reanalysed the 5' RACE reads using MiXCR and keeps one entry per CDR3 protein. The table lists about 56,000 distinct CDR3 sequences, approximately 15% of them singletons. Between the trimmed V and J ends, which lost 2 bases and 5 bases, there was a span of 6 bases. CDR3 size: 12 residues. Germline V gene sequence: CDR1 SQVTM, CDR2 ANQGSEA. The receptor's source is an adult who was a healthcare worker with PCR-confirmed SARS-CoV-2 infection or an uninfected control (not recorded which). The sequencing here drew on whole blood, taken at baseline. The chain has TRBV29-1 and TRBJ2-2, with D unresolved. This chain's CDR3 is CSVEFGTGELFF. The CDR3 coding sequence is TGCAGCGTTGAATTCGGGACCGGGGAGCTGTTTTTT.